These T cell receptor beta chains were read from a single sample in a study of identical twins. TCRdb re-derived calls from the 5' RACE reads in MiXCR, one entry per CDR3 protein. Among approximately 470,000 distinct CDR3 sequences, 13% to 15% were seen once, and the ten largest hold more than 0.5%. The data were also submitted as part of a second study, on yellow fever vaccine responses in identical twins.

The specimen was CD4+ T cells sorted from blood. The receptors here all came from a young woman in good health. CDR3s include the opening cysteine and the closing phenylalanine or tryptophan. Fields, in order: V gene, D gene, J gene, clone size, CDR3 DNA, CDR3 protein. A D gene is named only where the DNA matches it firmly. Clone size is given for some rows only: seen once, a few or many times, or a class if the clone is expanded.

>TRBV5-6|NA|TRBJ1-6|NA
TGTGCCATCAGCGTCTACAGTCAGAATTCACCCCTCCACTTT
CAISVYSQNSPLHF
>TRBV12-3/TRBV12-4|TRBD2|TRBJ2-1|NA
TGTGCCAGCAGTTTCGGGGGGGGGCTCGCTGAGCAGTTCTTC
CASSFGGGLAEQFF
>TRBV25-1|TRBD2|TRBJ2-7|NA
TGTGCCAGCAGACCGACTAGCGGGAGGCGCGAGCAGTACTTC
CASRPTSGRREQYF
>TRBV7-6|TRBD1|TRBJ2-5|few
TGTGCCAGCAGCCCCCTACAGGGGCGTAGTCAAGAGACCCAGTACTTC
CASSPLQGRSQETQYF
>TRBV7-2|TRBD2|TRBJ2-7|few
TGTGCCAGCAGCACTACTAGCGGACATTACTACGAGCAGTACTTC
CASSTTSGHYYEQYF
>TRBV4-3|TRBD2|TRBJ2-2|NA
TGCGCCAGCAGCCAAGTGAGAAGCGGGAGTTCCGGGGAGCTGTTTTTT
CASSQVRSGSSGELFF
>TRBV5-1|NA|TRBJ1-1|few
TGCGCCAGCACCTCGGAGGCGAACACTGAAGCTTTCTTT
CASTSEANTEAFF
>TRBV3-1|TRBD1|TRBJ2-7|few
TGTGCCAGCAGCCGTCCCGGGACAGGGGAAAACGAGCAGTACTTC
CASSRPGTGENEQYF
>TRBV20-1|TRBD2|TRBJ2-1|few
TGCAGTGCTAGAGTCGGGACCGGGACTAGATGGAATGAGCAGTTCTTC
CSARVGTGTRWNEQFF
>TRBV11-2|NA|TRBJ2-2|NA
TGTGCCAGCAGCTTCGGGCGAACCGCGAACACCGGGGAGCTGTTTTTT
CASSFGRTANTGELFF
>TRBV3-1|NA|TRBJ1-1|many
TGTGCCAGCAGCCGGGGGGTGAACACTGAAGCTTTCTTT
CASSRGVNTEAFF
>TRBV25-1|NA|TRBJ1-4|many
TGTGCCAGCAGCAGGGGTGCTAATGAAAAACTGTTTTTT
CASSRGANEKLFF
>TRBV7-9|NA|TRBJ2-2|NA
TGTGCCAGCAGCTTTATTGATTTTGGAGGGGAGCTGTTTTTT
CASSFIDFGGELFF
>TRBV7-9|TRBD2|TRBJ2-7|few
TGTGCCAGCAGCACTGGACTAGCGGTGTACTTC
CASSTGLAVYF
>TRBV6-1|NA|TRBJ1-1|NA
TGTGCCAGCAGCAGGGACATCGGAATGAACACTGAAGCTTTCTTT
CASSRDIGMNTEAFF
>TRBV12-3/TRBV12-4|TRBD1|TRBJ1-1|few
TGTGCCAGCAGGGGACAGGGGGCCGGGAACACTGAAGCTTTCTTT
CASRGQGAGNTEAFF
>TRBV12-3/TRBV12-4|NA|TRBJ1-1|NA
TGTGCCAGCGGCCTTAGGGCGGACACTGAAGCTTTCTTT
CASGLRADTEAFF
>TRBV29-1|TRBD2|TRBJ2-5|NA
TGCAGCGGATCCGGGACTAGCGGGAGACAAGAGACCCAGTACTTC
CSGSGTSGRQETQYF
>TRBV3-1|NA|TRBJ2-2|NA
TGTGCCAGCAGCCCCATCATCGGTAGCACCGGGGAGCTGTTTTTT
CASSPIIGSTGELFF
>TRBV6-5|NA|TRBJ1-4|few
TGTGCCAGCGATAAGGGTAGGGACGAAAAACTGTTTTTT
CASDKGRDEKLFF
>TRBV24-1|NA|TRBJ2-1|few
TGTGCCACCAGTGATTCCAAGGTCAATGAGCAGTTCTTC
CATSDSKVNEQFF
>TRBV20-1|NA|TRBJ2-3|many
TGCAGTGCCCCATCCGGGACTCCTAGCACAGATACGCAGTATTTT
CSAPSGTPSTDTQYF
>TRBV29-1|NA|TRBJ2-1|few
TGCAGCGTTTCGGGACCCTATGAGCAGTTCTTC
CSVSGPYEQFF
>TRBV6-1|TRBD1|TRBJ1-6|NA
TGTGCCAGCAGTGGCGGACAGGGCGATAATTCACCCCTCCACTTT
CASSGGQGDNSPLHF
>TRBV7-2|TRBD1|TRBJ1-2|NA
TGTGCCAGCAGCTTGGACAGGGTAAATGGCTACACCTTC
CASSLDRVNGYTF
>TRBV20-1|TRBD2|TRBJ2-5|NA
TGCAGTGCCCCTGCTCCCGGGACTAGCGGGGTAACCCAGTACTTC
CSAPAPGTSGVTQYF
>TRBV7-2|NA|TRBJ2-5|few
TGTGCCAGCGCCAGGGGCGGGAAGGGAGAGACCCAGTACTTC
CASARGGKGETQYF
>TRBV7-9|TRBD2|TRBJ2-5|NA
TGTGCCAGCAGCTTGGGGACTAGCGGGAACCAAGAGACCCAGTACTTC
CASSLGTSGNQETQYF
>TRBV5-1|NA|TRBJ2-5|NA
TGCGCCAGCAGCTTGGTCCGGGAAGGGGAGACCCAGTACTTC
CASSLVREGETQYF
>TRBV7-8|NA|TRBJ2-6|NA
TGTGCCAGCAGCTTAATAGGGGGACGGGCCGGGGCCAACGTCCTGACTTTC
CASSLIGGRAGANVLTF
>TRBV7-8|NA|TRBJ2-7|few
TGTGCCAGCAGCTTAGCGCGAGGGGAGGCCTACGAGCAGTACTTC
CASSLARGEAYEQYF
>TRBV19|NA|TRBJ2-2|NA
TGTGCCAGTACCCCCGGGCCAGGGCGGACCGGGGAGCTGTTTTTT
CASTPGPGRTGELFF
>TRBV29-1|NA|TRBJ1-2|few
TGCAGCGTTGGAGCTTCGGTCTATGGCTACACCTTC
CSVGASVYGYTF
>TRBV20-1|NA|TRBJ1-1|NA
TGCAGTGCTAGTTCAGGGGTCACTGAAGCTTTCTTT
CSASSGVTEAFF
>TRBV10-1|TRBD2|TRBJ2-3|few
TGCGCCAGCAGTTCCCTAGCGGGATCGGAGGCAGATACGCAGTATTTT
CASSSLAGSEADTQYF
>TRBV9|NA|TRBJ2-3|few
TGTGCCAGCAGCGTAGCCACCGCGGGTACGCAGTATTTT
CASSVATAGTQYF
>TRBV7-2|NA|TRBJ2-7|NA
TGTGCCAGCAGTTTTACGCCGACGGAGGTGGGGCCCTACGAGCAGTACTTC
CASSFTPTEVGPYEQYF
>TRBV7-9|TRBD1|TRBJ2-5|NA
TGTGCCAGCAGCCAAGGACAGGGGGCTGGTCAAGAGACCCAGTACTTC
CASSQGQGAGQETQYF
>TRBV7-2|TRBD1|TRBJ2-1|many
TGTGCCAGCAGCCAGGGACAGGGGTTCCACAATGAGCAGTTCTTC
CASSQGQGFHNEQFF
>TRBV28|NA|TRBJ2-7|few
TGTGCCAGCAGTGTATCGGGGGGCCGTTCCTACGAGCAGTACTTC
CASSVSGGRSYEQYF
>TRBV30|TRBD1|TRBJ2-4|NA
TGTGCCTGGAACCGACAGGGAGACATTCAGTACTTC
CAWNRQGDIQYF
>TRBV5-1|NA|TRBJ2-5|few
TGCGCCAGCAGCTTGCGGAGACAGAACCAAGAGACCCAGTACTTC
CASSLRRQNQETQYF
>TRBV11-3|NA|TRBJ2-3|few
TGTGCCAGCAGCTTAGATTCCGGGGCAGATACGCAGTATTTT
CASSLDSGADTQYF
>TRBV29-1|NA|TRBJ2-7|many
TGCAGCGTGTGGGCCGGGGGCTACGAGCAGTACTTC
CSVWAGGYEQYF
>TRBV12-3/TRBV12-4|NA|TRBJ2-1|many
TGTGCCAGCAGTTTAGCGACGGGGACTGAGCAGTTCTTC
CASSLATGTEQFF
>TRBV5-1|NA|TRBJ2-5|NA
TGCGCCAGCAGAAGAAGGGAACAAGAGACCCAGTACTTC
CASRRREQETQYF
>TRBV7-8|NA|TRBJ2-7|NA
TGTGCCAGCAGCTTAGATGGGCAGGAGCAGTACTTC
CASSLDGQEQYF
>TRBV29-1|NA|TRBJ2-1|few
TGCAGCGTTGTTGGGGGGACCTACAATGAGCAGTTCTTC
CSVVGGTYNEQFF
>TRBV27|NA|TRBJ2-1|few
TGTGCCAGCAGTTTAGTGGGAGCCCAATACAATGAGCAGTTCTTC
CASSLVGAQYNEQFF
>TRBV7-2|NA|TRBJ2-7|few
TGTGCCAGCAGCAAAATTCTTGGGGGCTCCTACGAGCAGTACTTC
CASSKILGGSYEQYF
>TRBV6-2/TRBV6-3|NA|TRBJ2-2|few
TGTGCCAGCACCTTTCGGAGGGTTACCGGGGAGCTGTTTTTT
CASTFRRVTGELFF
>TRBV9|NA|TRBJ2-7|few
TGTGCCAGCAGCGAGGCCCGAGCGGGTGGGGAGCAGTACTTC
CASSEARAGGEQYF
>TRBV29-1|NA|TRBJ2-3|NA
TGCAGCGTGACGACAGGCACAGATACGCAGTATTTT
CSVTTGTDTQYF
>TRBV28|NA|TRBJ1-5|many
TGTGCCAGCAGTTTCCCGGGGCAGGGCAATCAGCCCCAGCATTTT
CASSFPGQGNQPQHF
>TRBV28|NA|TRBJ2-1|few
TGTGCCAGCAGCCTACCCGACAGTCGGGTGGTAGAGCAGTTCTTC
CASSLPDSRVVEQFF
>TRBV13|NA|TRBJ2-1|NA
TGTGCCAGCAGCTTTTACCGAGAGGGACAGCAGTTCTTC
CASSFYREGQQFF
>TRBV3-1|TRBD1|TRBJ2-7|few
TGTGCCAGCAGCCCGACACCAGGGGGTTTCGACGAGCAGTACTTC
CASSPTPGGFDEQYF
>TRBV6-5|TRBD2|TRBJ2-7|few
TGTGCCAGCAGTTACATCGGGGGGGTCGGCGAGCAGTACTTC
CASSYIGGVGEQYF
>TRBV5-1|TRBD2|TRBJ2-5|few
TGCGCCAGCAGCCCGGGACTAGCGGGGGGGCCTGTAAGTGAGACCCAGTACTTC
CASSPGLAGGPVSETQYF